These T cell receptor beta chains were read from a single sample in a study of yellow fever vaccine responses in identical twins. TCRdb passed the RT-PCR reads through MiXCR, listing each CDR3 protein once. The repertoire consists of 950 to 1,500 distinct CDR3 sequences, with around nine tenths occurring once and the leading ten covering about 10%. The material sequenced was T cells from blood (PBMCs), unsorted or a sorted subset (not recorded which), taken before or after yellow fever vaccination (not recorded which). The receptor source for this set is a female donor who received the yellow fever vaccine. Both conserved end residues are part of each CDR3. Each record gives: D gene, V gene, clone size, CDR3 length, J gene, CDR3 protein, CDR3 DNA. D genes are given only for firm matches. Clone size is given for some rows only: seen once, a few or many times, or a class if the clone is expanded.

>NA|TRBV14|NA|16|TRBJ2-1
CASSRGLSPFYNEQFF
TGTGCCAGCAGCCGTGGACTCTCGCCCTTCTACAATGAGCAGTTCTTC
>NA|TRBV4-1|NA|14|TRBJ1-1
CASSQGLRNTEAFF
TGCGCCAGCAGCCAAGGGCTCAGGAACACTGAAGCTTTCTTT
>NA|TRBV3-1|NA|12|TRBJ1-2
CASSQDKGGYTF
TGTGCCAGCAGCCAAGATAAGGGAGGCTACACCTTC
>TRBD2|TRBV29-1|NA|14|TRBJ2-3
CSGGLAGATDTQYF
TGCAGCGGGGGACTAGCGGGGGCAACAGATACGCAGTATTTT
>TRBD1|TRBV11-1|once|19|TRBJ1-5
CASSLRGPGTGGTNQPQHF
TGTGCCAGCAGCTTAAGGGGTCCCGGGACAGGGGGCACCAATCAGCCCCAGCATTTT
>NA|TRBV20-1|once|17|TRBJ2-1
CSARSPIGGSSYNEQFF
TGCAGTGCCCGATCCCCTATAGGCGGAAGCTCCTACAATGAGCAGTTCTTC
>TRBD2|TRBV7-3|NA|15|TRBJ2-5
CASSTGTSGRETQYF
TGTGCCAGCAGCACCGGGACTAGCGGGAGAGAGACCCAGTACTTC
>TRBD2|TRBV4-3|NA|15|TRBJ2-5
CASSQDRLALGTQYF
TGCGCCAGCAGCCAAGATCGACTAGCGCTTGGGACCCAGTACTTC
>TRBD2|TRBV29-1|NA|12|TRBJ2-3
CSVEVVAGVWYF
TGCAGCGTTGAAGTGGTAGCGGGAGTTTGGTATTTT
>TRBD1|TRBV24-1|NA|15|TRBJ2-3
CATSDPGTGGDTQYF
TGTGCCACCAGTGATCCCGGGACAGGGGGAGATACGCAGTATTTT
>TRBD1|TRBV5-1|once|14|TRBJ2-2
CASSLGQVTGELFF
TGCGCCAGCAGCCTGGGACAGGTCACCGGGGAGCTGTTTTTT
>NA|TRBV7-2|NA|14|TRBJ1-1
CASSSTLANPEAFF
TGTGCCAGCTCATCCACCTTGGCGAACCCTGAAGCTTTCTTT
>NA|TRBV7-3|NA|16|TRBJ2-1
CASSQGGGASRNEQFF
TGTGCCAGCAGCCAAGGGGGTGGGGCAAGCAGGAATGAGCAGTTCTTC
>NA|TRBV6-1|NA|14|TRBJ1-2
CASSGYRGSNGYTF
TGTGCCAGCAGTGGGTATAGGGGTAGTAATGGCTACACCTTC
>NA|TRBV29-1|once|13|TRBJ2-3
CSVDISSTDTQYF
TGCAGCGTTGACATAAGTAGCACAGATACGCAGTATTTT
>TRBD1|TRBV11-2|once|15|TRBJ2-1
CASSGDRNKYNEQFF
TGTGCCAGCAGCGGGGACAGGAATAAATACAATGAGCAGTTCTTC
>NA|TRBV25-1|NA|15|TRBJ2-1
CASSDSGSPHNEQFF
TGTGCCAGCAGTGACTCGGGTTCCCCCCACAATGAGCAGTTCTTC
>TRBD2|TRBV9|NA|18|TRBJ2-3
CASSVELAGGSSTDTQYF
TGTGCCAGCAGCGTAGAGCTAGCGGGTGGTTCTAGCACAGATACGCAGTATTTT
>NA|TRBV10-1|once|14|TRBJ1-2
CASSESRWTSGYTF
TGCGCCAGCAGTGAGTCAAGATGGACGTCGGGCTACACCTTC
>NA|TRBV11-2|NA|16|TRBJ2-1
CASSFISGAGVYEQFF
TGTGCCAGCAGCTTTATCTCGGGGGCGGGAGTTTATGAGCAGTTCTTC
>TRBD2|TRBV24-1|NA|14|TRBJ2-2
CATSVPGGTGELFF
TGTGCCACCAGTGTCCCGGGAGGCACCGGGGAGCTGTTTTTT
>NA|TRBV11-2|NA|13|TRBJ2-4
CASSPHREYIQYF
TGTGCCAGCAGCCCCCACAGGGAATACATTCAGTACTTC
>TRBD2|TRBV5-1|NA|20|TRBJ2-1
CASSLGTSGGRPLALNEQFF
TGCGCCAGCAGCCTTGGGACTAGCGGGGGCCGCCCCCTAGCCCTCAATGAGCAGTTCTTC
>TRBD2|TRBV11-1|NA|15|TRBJ2-7
CASSSISGISYEQYF
TGTGCCAGCAGCTCGATTAGCGGGATCAGCTACGAGCAGTACTTC
>NA|TRBV6-5|few|14|TRBJ1-2
CASSYSVAAYGYTF
TGTGCCAGCAGTTACTCTGTAGCTGCCTATGGCTACACCTTC
>TRBD2|TRBV7-3|NA|16|TRBJ2-1
CASSLTLLAGSNEQFF
TGTGCCAGCAGCTTAACGTTACTAGCGGGGAGCAATGAGCAGTTCTTC
>NA|TRBV6-1|NA|17|TRBJ2-1
CASRPRDRRGLYNEQFF
TGTGCCAGCAGACCCCGAGACAGGAGGGGACTTTACAATGAGCAGTTCTTC
>TRBD1|TRBV10-2|NA|15|TRBJ1-6
CASSGSTGLGSPLHF
TGCGCCAGCAGTGGATCGACAGGGCTTGGTTCACCCCTCCACTTT
>TRBD2|TRBV15|once|17|TRBJ2-1
CATSRDRLAGPYNEQFF
TGTGCCACCAGCAGAGATCGACTAGCGGGGCCCTACAATGAGCAGTTCTTC
>NA|TRBV14|NA|16|TRBJ1-2
CASSQDPRTPNYGYTF
TGTGCCAGCAGCCAAGACCCCAGGACCCCGAACTATGGCTACACCTTC
>NA|TRBV7-6|NA|15|TRBJ2-1
CASSLALSTGNEQFF
TGTGCCAGCAGCTTAGCGCTGAGCACTGGGAATGAGCAGTTCTTC
>NA|TRBV5-1|once|15|TRBJ1-1
CASSLTGAPNTEAFF
TGCGCCAGCAGCTTAACGGGGGCTCCCAACACTGAAGCTTTCTTT
>TRBD2|TRBV12-3/TRBV12-4|NA|15|TRBJ2-1
CASIIFGLAGVEQFF
TGTGCCAGCATTATCTTCGGGCTAGCGGGAGTGGAGCAGTTCTTC
>TRBD1|TRBV2|once|15|TRBJ2-1
CASSGGTGAYNEQFF
TGTGCCAGCAGTGGTGGGACAGGGGCATACAATGAGCAGTTCTTC
>TRBD1|TRBV18|NA|16|TRBJ2-1
CASSPRAQGAYNEQFF
TGTGCCAGCTCACCGAGGGCACAGGGGGCCTACAATGAGCAGTTCTTC
>NA|TRBV23-1|NA|14|TRBJ2-7
CASSQSTRPYEQYF
TGCGCCAGCAGTCAATCTACTAGGCCCTACGAGCAGTACTTC